This passage covers 32 T cell receptor beta chains from one sample sequenced in a study of blood T cell repertoires in COVID-19. Profiled with immunoSEQ multiplex PCR; TCRdb holds only in-frame clones, not every one. Here the sample spans roughly 400,000 clones, about 88% being singletons. Sequencing was done on a sample of PBMCs or T cells enriched from blood (not recorded which). These receptors were obtained from a woman between 18 and 30 years old who had been exposed to COVID-19.

The rearrangement uses TRBV15 and TRBJ1-2, with D perhaps TRBD1 (5 bases). V lost 2 bases to trimming and J lost 7 bases, with 11 bases between them. There are 13 residues in the CDR3. Germline assignment: CDR1 LNHNV and CDR2 YYDKDF (reference sequence). The CDR3 loop reads CATSRRSGSGYTF. The CDR3 DNA reads TGTGCCACCAGCAGAAGATCAGGGTCTGGCTACACCTTC.

The V call is TRBV5-1, the J call TRBJ2-1, with TRBD2 identical over 8 bases. Unmatched junction bases numbered 10, after V lost 3 bases and J lost 2 bases. Germline loops: CDR1 SGHRS, CDR2 YFSETQ. The CDR3 covers 17 residues. The CDR3 coding sequence is TGCGCCAGCAGCTCATCGTCGGCGGGGGGTACCTACAATGAGCAGTTCTTC. It specifies CASSSSSAGGTYNEQFF.

The chain employs TRBV7-8 and TRBJ2-5; the match to TRBD2 covers 11 bases. CDR1 is SGHVS, CDR2 FQNEAQ, per germline. V lost 4 bases to trimming and J lost 3 bases; unmatched junction nucleotides: 1. This CDR3 comprises 14 residues. The CDR3 region is CASSSSGRKETQYF. The CDR3 DNA follows: TGTGCCAGCAGCTCTAGCGGGAGGAAAGAGACCCAGTACTTC.

The rearrangement uses TRBV7-2 and TRBJ1-1; no clear D. The V and J ends lost 3 bases and 10 bases respectively, with 15 bases between them. The CDR3 is 13 residues long. The V gene's germline CDR1 is SGHTA and CDR2 FQGNSA. CDR3 loop: CASSFEGFRGAFF. The DNA of the CDR3 is TGTGCCAGCAGCTTTGAGGGCTTCCGTGGAGCTTTCTTT.

V usage is TRBV28 and J usage is TRBJ2-7; D may be TRBD1 (5 bases). Germline CDR1 is MDHEN and CDR2 is SYDVKM. Trimming shortened V by 4 bases and J by 3 bases, and 10 bases separated the two germline ends. The CDR3 has 13 residues. CDR3 residues: CASSSPQGYEQYF. The CDR3, as DNA: TGTGCCAGCAGTTCTCCTCAGGGCTACGAGCAGTACTTC.

The rearrangement uses TRBV9 and TRBJ2-1; 10 bases are a match to TRBD1. CDR3 length: 17 residues. Germline V CDR1 and CDR2: SGDLS, YYNGEE. With V trimmed by 2 bases and J by 6 bases, 11 bases remained unmatched. This CDR3 reads CASSVYGTGVSGNEQFF. For the CDR3, the DNA is TGTGCCAGCAGCGTTTACGGGACAGGGGTTAGTGGCAATGAGCAGTTCTTC.

The chain combines TRBV6-2 or TRBV6-3 with TRBJ2-7; tentatively, D is TRBD1 (6 bases). With 6 bases removed from V and 6 bases from J, the gap between germline ends came to 15 bases. The CDR3 totals 13 residues. CDR1 and CDR2 from the germline V gene are MNHEY and SVGEGT. Here the CDR3 DNA reads TGTGCCAGCAGCCCCGGGAACAGGGTCGAGCAGTACTTC. It is translated as CASSPGNRVEQYF.

The chain is built from TRBV29-1 and TRBJ2-2; a weak D match, TRBD1 (5 bases). V was trimmed by 6 bases and J by 3 bases, leaving 14 bases between them. The CDR3 consists of 14 residues. The germline V gene encodes CDR1 SQVTM and CDR2 ANQGSEA. CDR3 nucleotide sequence: TGCAGCGTGGGGATTGTAGGGGACACCGGGGAGCTGTTTTTT. Its protein is CSVGIVGDTGELFF.

The sample holds one count of this clone. The chain recombines TRBV4-1 with TRBJ1-6, with TRBD1 as a possible D gene (5 bases). Trimming took 4 bases from V and 5 from J, leaving 9 bases between them. Germline V lookup: CDR1 MGHRA, CDR2 YSYEKL. The CDR3 runs to 14 residues. The CDR3 here is CASSLGAHNSPLHF. CDR3 nucleotides: TGCGCCAGCAGCCTAGGGGCCCATAATTCACCCCTCCACTTT.

This clone has a single count. The sample contains more than one DNA sequence encoding this CDR3. The V gene is TRBV28, the J gene TRBJ2-3; TRBD1 matches 8 bases. Germline V gene lookup returns CDR1 MDHEN and CDR2 SYDVKM. V was pared by 6 bases and J by 5 bases, with 7 bases of the junction left unmatched. This CDR3 comprises 14 residues. In nucleotides, the CDR3 is TGTGCCAGCAGCCCGACAGGGGTGGTAGATACGCAGTATTTT. Translated, it gives CASSPTGVVDTQYF.

This rearrangement joins TRBV5-6 to TRBJ1-6; 8 bases are a match to TRBD1. Germline V gene sequence: CDR1 SGHDT, CDR2 YYEEEE. The junction had 9 bases not matched to a gene; V was cut back by 3 bases and J by 7 bases. This CDR3 has 16 amino acids. CDR3 sequence reads: CASSSQGVLLNSPLHF. CDR3 DNA: TGTGCCAGCAGCTCACAGGGGGTGCTCTTGAATTCACCCCTCCACTTT.

This chain connects TRBV6-5 to TRBJ2-1, with TRBD2 identical over 12 bases. Looked up from germline, CDR1 is MNHEY and CDR2 is SVGAGI. V shed 6 bases, J shed 10 bases, and the junction held 10 bases outside the gene matches. This CDR3 region has 15 residues. The CDR3 region has the DNA TGTGCCAGCAGCCCGTCTAGCGGGGGGGCCCCCGAGCAGTTCTTC. Its translation is CASSPSSGGAPEQFF.

V gene TRBV2 combines with J gene TRBJ1-2, with TRBD1 matching 7 bases. The germline CDR1 and CDR2 sequences are SNHLY and FYNNEI. CDR3 size: 13 residues. After removal of 7 bases from V and 5 bases from J, the junction contained 7 bases not matched to a gene. CDR3 loop: CASTQQGQYGYTF. The CDR3 coding sequence is TGTGCCAGCACCCAACAGGGGCAATATGGCTACACCTTC.

The gene calls are TRBV21-1 and TRBJ2-1; the table assigns TRBD2, which was not confirmed against the DNA. TRBV21-1 constitutes a pseudogene. The CDR3 runs to 21 residues. CDR3 in DNA: TGTGCCAGCAGCAAAGGCACAATCGCCGTAGTCTCTAGCGGGGGGGCAAATGAGCAGTTCTTC. Encoded protein: CASSKGTIAVVSSGGANEQFF.

The chain combines TRBV29-1 with TRBJ1-2, with TRBD1 identical over 8 bases. The CDR3 contains 14 residues. Germline CDR1 and CDR2: SQVTM and ANQGSEA. Unmatched junction bases numbered 2, after V lost 1 base and J lost 1 base. CDR3 protein: CSVEVGQVNYGYTF. The CDR3 DNA follows: TGCAGCGTTGAAGTGGGACAGGTTAACTATGGCTACACCTTC.

J is TRBJ1-2 and V is TRBV5-6, with D possibly matching TRBD1 (5 bases). The CDR3 has 15 amino acids. CDR1 is SGHDT, CDR2 YYEEEE, per germline. V was shortened by 2 bases and J by 1 base, with 12 bases between the two germline ends. CDR3 sequence reads: CASSLLDSYNYGYTF. CDR3 nucleotide sequence: TGTGCCAGCAGCTTACTTGACAGCTATAACTATGGCTACACCTTC.

The J gene is TRBJ2-2, the V gene TRBV28, with D perhaps TRBD1 (5 bases). CDR1 MDHEN and CDR2 SYDVKM come from the germline V gene. The CDR3 extends over 14 amino acids. Trimming took 6 bases from V and 3 from J, leaving 11 bases between them. CDR3 residues: CASSSDSYTGELFF. CDR3 nucleotides: TGTGCCAGCAGCTCCGACAGTTACACCGGGGAGCTGTTTTTT.

CDR3 nucleotide sequence: TGTGCCAGCAGCTCAGGGGTCTGGGAGACCCAGTACTTC. Residues: CASSSGVWETQYF. The chain has TRBV7-2 and TRBJ2-5, with D possibly matching TRBD1 (6 bases). Deletions cut 4 bases from V and 5 bases from J, with 11 bases between. CDR1 and CDR2 from the germline V gene are SGHTA and FQGNSA. The CDR3 sequence is 13 residues long.

The rearrangement joins TRBV6-1 to TRBJ2-1; D is possibly TRBD1 (5 bases). V dropped 1 base and J dropped 3 bases, with 7 bases sitting between them. There are 14 residues in the CDR3. The V gene's germline CDR1 is MNHNS and CDR2 SASEGT. DNA of the CDR3: TGTGCCAGCAGTGAAGGCAGGGTCTACAATGAGCAGTTCTTC. Translation gives CASSEGRVYNEQFF.

The chain has TRBV5-1 and TRBJ2-5, with D possibly matching TRBD2 (5 bases). The V and J ends lost 3 bases and 5 bases respectively, with 17 bases between them. This CDR3 spans 15 amino acids. Germline assignment: CDR1 SGHRS and CDR2 YFSETQ. The CDR3 loop reads CASSSLLGGRETQYF. In nucleotides, the CDR3 is TGCGCCAGCAGCTCACTACTAGGAGGTCGGGAGACCCAGTACTTC.

The J gene is TRBJ2-7, the V gene TRBV19; no firm D call. The CDR3 is made up of 15 amino acids. V lost 1 base, J lost 2 bases, and 12 bases lay in between. Germline loops: CDR1 LNHDA, CDR2 SQIVND (reference sequence). The CDR3 region has the DNA TGTGCCAGTAGTATAGTCGTGACTGTAACCTACGAGCAGTACTTC. Its translation: CASSIVVTVTYEQYF.

V gene TRBV3-1 (or the pseudogene TRBV3-2) combines with J gene TRBJ1-5; a weak D match, TRBD1 (5 bases). Trimming took 8 bases from V and 6 from J, leaving 17 bases between them. CDR1 LGHDT and CDR2 YNNKEL come from the germline V gene (reference sequence). This CDR3 has 14 amino acids. The CDR3, as DNA: TGTGCCAGCGCCGGGCAGGGAAGGGGTCAGCCCCAGCATTTT. Translated: CASAGQGRGQPQHF.

The chain carries TRBV28 and TRBJ2-3; 7 positions agree with TRBD1. J lost 3 bases, V lost 5 bases, and 8 bases had no gene match. The CDR3 is made up of 15 amino acids. The V gene's germline CDR1 is MDHEN and CDR2 SYDVKM. DNA for the CDR3: TGTGCCAGCAGTCGACAGGGAAGTAGAACAGATACGCAGTATTTT. Translated, it gives CASSRQGSRTDTQYF.

V is TRBV7-2 and J is TRBJ1-4, with D possibly TRBD1 on 5 matching bases. The CDR3 extends over 14 amino acids. The germline V gene has CDR1 SGHTA and CDR2 FQGNSA. The V gene lost 5 bases and the J gene lost 6 bases, with 13 bases spanning the gap. The CDR3 loop reads CASSPGPGYEKLFF. The CDR3 coding sequence is TGTGCCAGCAGCCCAGGGCCAGGGTATGAAAAACTGTTTTTT.

V and J are TRBV25-1 and TRBJ2-7, with TRBD1 identical over 12 bases. From germline, CDR1 is MGHDK and CDR2 SYGVNS. This CDR3 has 17 residues. Germline trimming cut 8 bases from V and 4 bases from J; bases unmatched to any gene: 15. CDR3 amino acids: CASRDPGQGAKSYEQYF. CDR3 nucleotide sequence: TGTGCCAGCCGGGACCCGGGACAGGGGGCGAAAAGTTACGAGCAGTACTTC.

The chain employs TRBV24-1 and TRBJ2-1, with D possibly matching TRBD2 (5 bases). Germline CDR1 KGHDR, CDR2 SFDVKD. This CDR3 comprises 14 residues. Trimming shortened V by 2 bases and J by 4 bases, and 8 bases separated the two germline ends. CDR3 sequence: CATSDWTGYNEQFF. The CDR3 DNA sequence: TGTGCCACCAGTGATTGGACGGGGTACAATGAGCAGTTCTTC.

The genes are TRBV6-1 and TRBJ2-7; a possible D gene is TRBD2 (6 bases). With 3 bases removed from V and 2 bases from J, the gap between germline ends came to 14 bases. Germline V gene data show CDR1 as MNHNS and CDR2 as SASEGT. This CDR3 spans 15 amino acids. The CDR3 DNA follows: TGTGCCAGCAGTGACCCCCCACTAGCTGCCTACGAGCAGTACTTC. It encodes CASSDPPLAAYEQYF.

This sequence joins TRBV25-1 and TRBJ1-4, with no clear D. This CDR3 spans 14 amino acids. Germline V gives CDR1 MGHDK, CDR2 SYGVNS. V was clipped by 1 base and J by 5 bases, with 8 bases between them. CDR3 amino acids: CASSESGGNEKLFF. In DNA, the CDR3 is TGTGCCAGCAGTGAATCGGGAGGGAATGAAAAACTGTTTTTT. Full variable domain (rest looked up from reference TRBV25-1 and TRBJ1-4): EADIYQTPRYLVIGTGKKITLECSQTMGHDKMYWYQQDPGMELHLIHYSYGVNSTEKGDLSSESTVSRIRTEHFPLTLESARPSHTSQYLCASSESGGNEKLFFGSGTQLSVL.

This clone was seen a handful of times. The rearrangement uses TRBV28 and TRBJ2-7, with TRBD1 identical over 8 bases. The J segment lost 2 bases and the V segment lost 8 bases, leaving 8 bases of the junction unmatched. The CDR3 loop spans 14 amino acids. CDR1 and CDR2 (germline): MDHEN, SYDVKM. In DNA, the CDR3 is TGTGCCAGCGCGACTCCGGGACAGGCCTACGAGCAGTACTTC. This translates into CASATPGQAYEQYF.

The chain uses TRBV24-1 and TRBJ2-2, with TRBD1 matching over 10 bases. The CDR3 runs to 17 residues. The V gene end was trimmed by 4 bases and the J gene end by 6 bases; junction bases not matched to a gene: 10. Germline values: CDR1 KGHDR, CDR2 SFDVKD. Written as DNA, the CDR3 is TGTGCCACCAGTGACAAGCGACCGGGACAGGGGTCCGGGGAGCTGTTTTTT. Translating it yields CATSDKRPGQGSGELFF.

V gene TRBV25-1 combines with J gene TRBJ1-1, with TRBD1 identical over 10 bases. This CDR3 contains 14 residues. V gave up 5 bases and J gave up 4 bases; unmatched junction bases: 4. Germline V CDR1 and CDR2: MGHDK, SYGVNS. This chain's CDR3 is CASSKGTGATEAFF. Here the CDR3 DNA reads TGTGCCAGCAGTAAGGGGACAGGGGCCACTGAAGCTTTCTTT.

This clone appeared once. This rearrangement joins TRBV6-5 to TRBJ2-3; 8 bases match TRBD1. V was pared by 7 bases and J by 0 bases, with 6 bases of the junction left unmatched. Germline assignment: CDR1 MNHEY and CDR2 SVGAGI. The CDR3 runs to 15 residues. CDR3 DNA sequence: TGTGCCAGCACCTACGGGGACAGGAGCACAGATACGCAGTATTTT. It specifies CASTYGDRSTDTQYF.